A single T cell receptor (beta chain) is shown here with its context. The data were obtained in a study of T-cell memory formation after mild COVID-19. About the research overall: Across donors, TCR clusters were largely donor specific.

Germline V lookup: CDR1 SGHTA, CDR2 FQGNSA. The CDR3 spans 15 residues. With 3 bases removed from V and 1 base from J, the gap between germline ends came to 12 bases. cDNA libraries for TCR alpha and TCR beta, carrying sample barcodes and UMIs, came from 5'RACE with constant-segment primers. TCRdb used MiXCR to reprocess the 5' RACE reads, holding one entry per CDR3 protein. The table shows 250,000 to 350,000 distinct CDR3 sequences, with approximately 19% occurring only once. The chain combines TRBV7-2 with TRBJ1-1, with D uncertain. The sample consisted of PBMCs or a T cell subset sorted from them (not recorded which). The receptor was isolated from a man aged 18 to 30 who had mild COVID-19 (a few samples of this study predate the infection). Cell type and time point are not known. CDR3 amino acids: CASSFSSGGNTEAFF. CDR3 in DNA: TGTGCCAGCAGCTTTTCATCCGGTGGGAACACTGAAGCTTTCTTT.